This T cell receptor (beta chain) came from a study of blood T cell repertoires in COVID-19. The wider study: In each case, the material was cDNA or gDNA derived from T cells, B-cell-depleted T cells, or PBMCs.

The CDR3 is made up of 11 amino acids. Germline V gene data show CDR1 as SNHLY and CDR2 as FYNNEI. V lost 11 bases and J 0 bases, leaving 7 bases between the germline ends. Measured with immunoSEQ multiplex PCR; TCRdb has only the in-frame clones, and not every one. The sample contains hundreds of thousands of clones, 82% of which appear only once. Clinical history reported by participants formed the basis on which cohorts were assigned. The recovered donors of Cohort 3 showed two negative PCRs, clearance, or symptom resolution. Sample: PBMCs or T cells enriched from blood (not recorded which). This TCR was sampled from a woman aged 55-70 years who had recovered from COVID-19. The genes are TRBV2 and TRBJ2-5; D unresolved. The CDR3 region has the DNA TGTGCCGGCTCGTACCAAGAGACCCAGTACTTC. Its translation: CAGSYQETQYF.